This entry features one T cell receptor beta chain sequence. Indicated time point: baseline, week 1 (first vaccination visit). As for treatment: pre-vaccination baseline after standard-of-care therapy. This CDR3 is 12 amino acids long. V shed 4 bases and J shed 6 bases, with 9 bases lying between them. Looked up from germline, CDR1 is LNHDA and CDR2 is SQIVND (reference sequence). Generated by immunoSEQ multiplex PCR, the TCRdb table keeps only in-frame clones and is missing some. Seen here are some 15,000 clones, around 87% observed once, and the top ten hold roughly 10%. This sample is drawn from a study of a mutant IDH1 vaccine in newly diagnosed glioma. Study background: Patients previously underwent radiotherapy, temozolomide, or both, and most underwent both.

This chain uses TRBV19 with TRBJ1-1; no firm D call. Sequenced material: PBMCs, taken from a glioma patient treated with radiotherapy, temozolomide or both. The sequence was obtained from a woman in her thirties or forties with glioma. Some clones in this sample may be carry-over from other donors' samples. The chain's CDR3 is CASSTQVAEAFF. In DNA form, the CDR3 reads TGTGCCAGTAGTACCCAAGTGGCTGAAGCTTTCTTT.